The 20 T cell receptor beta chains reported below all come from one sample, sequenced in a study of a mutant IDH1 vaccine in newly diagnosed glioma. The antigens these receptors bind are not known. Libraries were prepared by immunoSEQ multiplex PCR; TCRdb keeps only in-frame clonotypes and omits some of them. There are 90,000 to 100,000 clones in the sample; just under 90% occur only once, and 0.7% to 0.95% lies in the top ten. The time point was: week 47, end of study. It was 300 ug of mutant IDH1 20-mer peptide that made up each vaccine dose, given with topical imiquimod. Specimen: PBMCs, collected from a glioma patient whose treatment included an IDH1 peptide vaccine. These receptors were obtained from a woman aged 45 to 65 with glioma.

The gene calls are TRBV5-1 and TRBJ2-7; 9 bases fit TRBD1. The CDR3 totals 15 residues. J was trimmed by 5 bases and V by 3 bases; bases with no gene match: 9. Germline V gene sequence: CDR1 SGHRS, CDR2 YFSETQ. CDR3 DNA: TGCGCCAGCAGCTCGGACAGGGGAAAAGGCCACGAGCAGTACTTC. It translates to CASSSDRGKGHEQYF.

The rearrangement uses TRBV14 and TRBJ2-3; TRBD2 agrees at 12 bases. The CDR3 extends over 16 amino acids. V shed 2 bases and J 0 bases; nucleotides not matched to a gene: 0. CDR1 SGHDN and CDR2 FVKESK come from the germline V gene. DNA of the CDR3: TGTGCCAGCAGCCAACTAGCGGGAGGGAGCACAGATACGCAGTATTTT. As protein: CASSQLAGGSTDTQYF.

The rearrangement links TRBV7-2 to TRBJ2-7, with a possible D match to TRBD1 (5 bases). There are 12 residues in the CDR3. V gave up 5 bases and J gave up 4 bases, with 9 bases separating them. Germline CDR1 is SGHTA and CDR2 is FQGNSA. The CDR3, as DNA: TGTGCCAGCAGCCGTGGACATTACGAGCAGTACTTC. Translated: CASSRGHYEQYF.

CDR3 amino acids: CASSDPGQGADSPLHF. As DNA, the CDR3 is TGTGCCAGCAGTGACCCGGGACAGGGGGCCGATTCACCCCTCCACTTT. The V and J genes are TRBV6-1 and TRBJ1-6; 12 nucleotides match TRBD1. Germline-derived CDR1 and CDR2 are MNHNS and SASEGT. This CDR3 contains 16 residues. The V and J ends lost 3 bases and 8 bases, in that order; junction bases with no gene match: 5.

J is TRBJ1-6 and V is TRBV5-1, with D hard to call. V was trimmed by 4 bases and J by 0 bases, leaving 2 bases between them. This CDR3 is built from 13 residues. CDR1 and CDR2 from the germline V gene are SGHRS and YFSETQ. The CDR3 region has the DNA TGCGCCAGCAGCAGCTCCTATAATTCACCCCTCCACTTT. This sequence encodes CASSSSYNSPLHF. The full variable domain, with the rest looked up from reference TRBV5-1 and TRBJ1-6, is KAGVTQTPRYLIKTRGQQVTLSCSPISGHRSVSWYQQTPGQGLQFLFEYFSETQRNKGNFPGRFSGRQFSNSRSEMNVSTLELGDSALYLCASSSSYNSPLHFGNGTRLTVT.

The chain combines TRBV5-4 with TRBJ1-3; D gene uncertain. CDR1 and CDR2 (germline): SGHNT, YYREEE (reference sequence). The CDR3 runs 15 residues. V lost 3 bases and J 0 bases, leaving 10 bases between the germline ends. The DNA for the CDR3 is TGTGCCAGCAGCTGGGCCCCCAGCTCTGGAAACACCATATATTTT. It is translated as CASSWAPSSGNTIYF. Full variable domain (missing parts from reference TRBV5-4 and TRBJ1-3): ETGVTQSPTHLIKTRGQQVTLRCSSQSGHNTVSWYQQALGQGPQFIFQYYREEENGRGNFPPRFSGLQFPNYSSELNVNALELDDSALYLCASSWAPSSGNTIYFGEGSWLTVV.

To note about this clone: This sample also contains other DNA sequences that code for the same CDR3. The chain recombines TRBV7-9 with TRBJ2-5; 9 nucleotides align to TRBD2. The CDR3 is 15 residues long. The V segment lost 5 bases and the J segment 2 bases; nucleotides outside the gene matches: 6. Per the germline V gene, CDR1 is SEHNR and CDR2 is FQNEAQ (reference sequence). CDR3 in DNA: TGTGCCAGCAGCCGGAGAGCGGGAGGACAAGAGACCCAGTACTTC. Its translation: CASSRRAGGQETQYF.

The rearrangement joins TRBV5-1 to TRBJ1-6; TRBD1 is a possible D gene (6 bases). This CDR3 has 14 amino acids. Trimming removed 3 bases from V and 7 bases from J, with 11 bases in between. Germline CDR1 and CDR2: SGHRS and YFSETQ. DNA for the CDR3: TGCGCCAGCAGCTCGGACAGTTTGAATTCACCCCTCCACTTT. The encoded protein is CASSSDSLNSPLHF.

The CDR3 coding sequence is TGTGCCACCAGCAGAGTGGGACAGGGGGGAAATCAGCCCCAGCATTTT. Translation gives CATSRVGQGGNQPQHF. The chain carries TRBV15 and TRBJ1-5, with 11 positions matching TRBD1. Germline-derived CDR1 and CDR2 are LNHNV and YYDKDF (reference sequence). Trimming at V came to 1 base and at J to 4 bases, leaving 3 bases not matched to a gene. The CDR3 runs 16 residues.

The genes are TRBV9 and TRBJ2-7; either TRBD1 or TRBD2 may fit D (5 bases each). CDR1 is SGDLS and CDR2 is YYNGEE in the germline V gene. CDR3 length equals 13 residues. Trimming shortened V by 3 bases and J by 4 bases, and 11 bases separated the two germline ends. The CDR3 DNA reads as TGTGCCAGCAGCGCGGGACCAGGGTACGAGCAGTACTTC. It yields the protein CASSAGPGYEQYF.

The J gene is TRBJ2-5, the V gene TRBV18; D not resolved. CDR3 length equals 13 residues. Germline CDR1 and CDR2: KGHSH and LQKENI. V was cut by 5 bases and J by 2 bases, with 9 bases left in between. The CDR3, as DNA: TGTGCCAGCTCAAGTCAATCTCAAGAGACCCAGTACTTC. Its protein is CASSSQSQETQYF.

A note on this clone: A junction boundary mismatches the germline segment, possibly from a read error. The CDR3: CASNLLSRVAGGYTF. Here the CDR3 DNA reads TGTGCCAGCAACTTATTGAGCAGGGTTGCTGGAGGCTACACCTTC. The chain employs TRBV7-9 and TRBJ1-2; possible D gene TRBD1, 5 bases. CDR3 length: 15 residues. CDR1 and CDR2 (germline): SEHNR, FQNEAQ (reference sequence).

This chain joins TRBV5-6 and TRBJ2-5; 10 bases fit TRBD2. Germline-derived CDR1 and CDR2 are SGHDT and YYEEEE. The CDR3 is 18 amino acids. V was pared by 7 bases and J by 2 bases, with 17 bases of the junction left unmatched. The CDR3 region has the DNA TGTGCCAGCCTTAGTGCCAGCCTAGCGGGAGTGGTGCAAGAGACCCAGTACTTC. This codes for CASLSASLAGVVQETQYF. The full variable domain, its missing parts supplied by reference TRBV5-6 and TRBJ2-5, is DAGVTQSPTHLIKTRGQQVTLRCSPKSGHDTVSWYQQALGQGPQFIFQYYEEEERQRGNFPDRFSGHQFPNYSSELNVNALLLGDSALYLCASLSASLAGVVQETQYFGPGTRLLVL.

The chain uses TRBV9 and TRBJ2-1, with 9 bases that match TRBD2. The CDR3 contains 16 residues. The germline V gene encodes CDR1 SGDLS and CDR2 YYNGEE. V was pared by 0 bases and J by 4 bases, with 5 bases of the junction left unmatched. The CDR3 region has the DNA TGTGCCAGCAGCGTAGGTCTAGCGGGAACTTACAATGAGCAGTTCTTC. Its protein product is CASSVGLAGTYNEQFF.

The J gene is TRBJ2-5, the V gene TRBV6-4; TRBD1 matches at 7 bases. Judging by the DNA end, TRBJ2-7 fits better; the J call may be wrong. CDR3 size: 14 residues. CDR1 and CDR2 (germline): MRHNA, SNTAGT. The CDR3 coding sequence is TGTGCCAGCAAACCCTCGACAGGGCAGGACGAGCAGTACTTC. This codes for CASKPSTGQDEQYF.

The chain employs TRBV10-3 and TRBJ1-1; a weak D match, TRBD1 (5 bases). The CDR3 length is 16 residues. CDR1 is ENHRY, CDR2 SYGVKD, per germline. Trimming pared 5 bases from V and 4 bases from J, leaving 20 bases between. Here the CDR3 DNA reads TGTGCCATCAGTAGGGACGATAGGAAGGCCTCCACTGAAGCTTTCTTT. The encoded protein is CAISRDDRKASTEAFF.

CDR3 residues: CASSSPGGPVQETQYF. The CDR3 DNA is TGCGCCAGCAGCTCTCCTGGGGGCCCCGTCCAAGAGACCCAGTACTTC. V gene TRBV4-1 combines with J gene TRBJ2-5; possibly TRBD1 for D (6 bases). The CDR3 spans 16 residues. The V gene's germline CDR1 is MGHRA and CDR2 YSYEKL. V was shortened by 5 bases and J by 1 base, with 17 bases between the two germline ends.

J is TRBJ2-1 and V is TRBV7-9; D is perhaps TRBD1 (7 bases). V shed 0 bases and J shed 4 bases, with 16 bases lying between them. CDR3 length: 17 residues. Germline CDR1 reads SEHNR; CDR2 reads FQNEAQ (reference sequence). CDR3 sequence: CASSLAQPGGLYNEQFF. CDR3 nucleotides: TGTGCCAGCAGCTTAGCGCAGCCAGGGGGGTTATACAATGAGCAGTTCTTC. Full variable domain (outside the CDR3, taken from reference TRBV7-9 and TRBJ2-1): DTGVSQNPRHKITKRGQNVTFRCDPISEHNRLYWYRQTLGQGPEFLTYFQNEAQLEKSRLLSDRFSAERPKGSFSTLEIQRTEQGDSAMYLCASSLAQPGGLYNEQFFGPGTRLTVL.

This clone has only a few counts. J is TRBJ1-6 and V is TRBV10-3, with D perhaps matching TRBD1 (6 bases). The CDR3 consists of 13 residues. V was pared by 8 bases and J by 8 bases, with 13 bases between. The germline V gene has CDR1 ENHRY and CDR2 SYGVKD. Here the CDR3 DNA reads TGTGCCATCCAGGGGACCATGGATTCACCCCTCCACTTT. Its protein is CAIQGTMDSPLHF.

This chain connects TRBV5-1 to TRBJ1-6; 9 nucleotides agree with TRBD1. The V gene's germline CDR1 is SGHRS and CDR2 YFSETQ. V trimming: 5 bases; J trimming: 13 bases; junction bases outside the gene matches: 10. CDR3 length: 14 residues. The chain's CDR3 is CASSSQGAPSPLHF. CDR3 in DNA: TGCGCCAGCAGTTCACAGGGGGCCCCATCCCCCCTCCACTTT.